This entry is about one TCR beta chain. The antigen is not known. The record originates from a study of graft-versus-host responses after intestinal transplantation. Study-level information: Multivisceral, liver-intestinal, or isolated intestinal transplants were performed in recipients. After anti-thymocyte globulin induction, recipients took tacrolimus and steroids for around three years.

CDR3 length: 15 residues. The germline V and J ends were trimmed by 0 bases and 5 bases, with 13 bases remaining between them. Germline CDR1 and CDR2: SGHAT and FQNNGV. The data were produced by immunoSEQ multiplex PCR, yet TCRdb's version contains in-frame clones alone and is incomplete. This table holds 100,000 to 120,000 clones, 80% to 95% found once. This receptor was identified in a human donor who received an intestinal transplant. This sequence joins TRBV11-2 and TRBJ1-2; the D is unclear. The starting material was unstimulated CD8+ T cells sorted from spleen or lymph node cells, obtained before intestinal transplant. The CDR3 DNA reads TGTGCCAGCAGCTTAGATCGGCGCCGCCTTTATGGCTACACCTTC. Translating gives CASSLDRRRLYGYTF.